One and the same sample provided the 7 T cell receptor beta chains below, sequenced in a study of shared clonotypes between healthy human individuals. TCRdb's copy holds only in-frame clones and misses some; the assay was immunoSEQ multiplex PCR. The sample comprises 600,000 to 800,000 clones, around 70% of which are singletons, and under 2% rests with the top ten. Sequenced input: memory CD4+ T cells sorted from blood. Subset given: CD45RA-negative fraction. These receptors all come from a woman aged 30 to 39 in good health.

V gene TRBV6-1 combines with J gene TRBJ1-2, with TRBD1 as a possible D gene (6 bases). V was pared by 5 bases and J by 5 bases, with 12 bases between. Per the germline V gene, CDR1 is MNHNS and CDR2 is SASEGT. This CDR3 is 13 amino acids long. The CDR3 protein is CASSPDSRYGYTF. In nucleotides, the CDR3 is TGTGCCAGCAGTCCGGACAGCCGGTATGGCTACACCTTC.

V gene TRBV19 combines with J gene TRBJ2-3, with D uncertain. The CDR3 is made up of 14 amino acids. With 5 bases removed from V and 2 bases from J, the gap between germline ends came to 11 bases. Germline V gene data show CDR1 as LNHDA and CDR2 as SQIVND (reference sequence). The CDR3 DNA follows: TGTGCCAGTAGTGTAGGAGTGCCCACAGATACGCAGTATTTT. Translating gives CASSVGVPTDTQYF.

V is TRBV7-9 and J is TRBJ2-5; no reliable D call. The germline V gene has CDR1 SEHNR and CDR2 FQNEAQ (reference sequence). The CDR3 loop spans 14 amino acids. Trimming left V 0 bases short and J 5 bases short, with 10 bases between. The CDR3: CASSLAGMRETQYF. CDR3 coding DNA: TGTGCCAGCAGCTTAGCTGGGATGAGGGAGACCCAGTACTTC.

This clone was observed many times. Other DNA sequences of this sample code for an identical CDR3. The J gene is TRBJ2-5, the V gene TRBV7-2; TRBD2 matches 13 bases. Germline values: CDR1 SGHTA, CDR2 FQGNSA. This CDR3 region has 16 residues. After removal of 1 base from V and 5 bases from J, the junction contained 4 bases not matched to a gene. Here the CDR3 reads CASSLGGLAGVETQYF. In DNA, the CDR3 is TGTGCCAGCAGCTTAGGAGGACTAGCGGGAGTGGAGACCCAGTACTTC.

This clone showed up just once. The chain carries TRBV6-1 and TRBJ1-5; D may be TRBD1 (5 bases). Deletions cut 3 bases from V and 2 bases from J, with 14 bases between. The CDR3 runs to 16 residues. Per germline, CDR1 MNHNS and CDR2 SASEGT. The CDR3 DNA reads TGTGCCAGCAGTGATCAGGGCTTCCTTGGCAATCAGCCCCAGCATTTT. Protein: CASSDQGFLGNQPQHF.

The gene calls are TRBV11-2 and TRBJ1-5; TRBD1 might be the D (6 bases). CDR3 length: 15 amino acids. The germline CDR1 and CDR2 sequences are SGHAT and FQNNGV. Trimming cost V 4 bases and J 3 bases, with 13 bases left between them. CDR3 residues: CASSSQTGNNQPQHF. The DNA of the CDR3 is TGTGCCAGCAGCTCTCAAACAGGGAACAATCAGCCCCAGCATTTT.

This chain uses TRBV9 with TRBJ2-5, with a weak D call TRBD2 (6 bases). The germline V and J ends were trimmed by 2 bases and 2 bases, with 13 bases remaining between them. Germline V gene sequence: CDR1 SGDLS, CDR2 YYNGEE. CDR3 length equals 15 residues. This chain's CDR3 is CASSVALGTQETQYF. Written as DNA, the CDR3 is TGTGCCAGCAGCGTCGCCCTCGGGACTCAAGAGACCCAGTACTTC.